A selection of T cell receptor beta chains follows, all from one sample in a study of blood T cell repertoires in COVID-19. The data were produced by immunoSEQ multiplex PCR, yet TCRdb's version contains in-frame clones alone and is incomplete. The sample includes approximately 280,000 clones, approximately 86% of them seen just once. The sequenced sample was peripheral blood. These receptors were obtained from a man between 18 and 35 years old with active or convalescent COVID-19. Both conserved end residues are part of each CDR3. D genes are given only for firm matches. For some rows the clone size is stated as once, few or many, or as a class when expanded; others skip it.

TRBV13,TRBJ1-2,-,TRBD1,TGTGCCAGCAGCTTAGGCCTTGGGACAGGGCATGGCTACACCTTC,CASSLGLGTGHGYTF
TRBV27,TRBJ2-1,-,TRBD2,TGTGCCAGCAGTATCCTAGCGGGTGGCTCCTACAATGAGCAGTTCTTC,CASSILAGGSYNEQFF
TRBV4-2,TRBJ1-1,-,-,TGTGCCAGCAGCAAAGGGGTCGACGGGGACACTGAAGCTTTCTTT,CASSKGVDGDTEAFF
TRBV4-3,TRBJ1-3,-,-,TGCGCCAGCAGCCAAGCCCCATCCCCAGGGGTCTCTGGAAACACCATATATTTT,CASSQAPSPGVSGNTIYF
TRBV27,TRBJ1-6,once,TRBD1,TGTGCCAGCAGTAGGTTGACAGGGGTGGATTCACCCCTCCACTTT,CASSRLTGVDSPLHF
TRBV9,TRBJ2-3,once,TRBD2,TGTGCCAGCAGCTCCGAGCGGGGTAGCACAGATACGCAGTATTTT,CASSSERGSTDTQYF
TRBV5-4,TRBJ2-7,-,-,TGTGCCAGCAGCTTGGCGGGTTCTCGCGAGCAGTACTTC,CASSLAGSREQYF
TRBV4-1,TRBJ2-6,-,-,TGCGCCAGCAGCCTTTCCGGCGGTGGGGCCAACGTCCTGACTTTC,CASSLSGGGANVLTF
TRBV13,TRBJ2-5,-,TRBD1,TGTGCCAGCAGCTACAGGGGGCTTGGCCAAGAGACCCAGTACTTC,CASSYRGLGQETQYF
TRBV10-2,TRBJ2-5,-,TRBD2,TGCGCCAGCAGTGAGTTAGCGGGGGCCAAAGAGACCCAGTACTTC,CASSELAGAKETQYF
TRBV6-5,TRBJ1-2,-,TRBD1,TGTGCCAGCAGTTACTTACAGGGGGCAGGTGGCTACACCTTC,CASSYLQGAGGYTF
TRBV9,TRBJ1-1,-,-,TGTGCCAGCAGCGCAGGAGGTGGACTCAACACTGAAGCTTTCTTT,CASSAGGGLNTEAFF
TRBV18,TRBJ2-1,-,TRBD1,TGTGCCAGCTCACCAGATGGGACAGGGGGCACTGAGCAGTTCTTC,CASSPDGTGGTEQFF
TRBV12-3/TRBV12-4,TRBJ2-7,-,-,TGTGCCAGCAGTGGGGTAGGAGGGAACGAGCAGTACTTC,CASSGVGGNEQYF
TRBV11-2,TRBJ2-1,-,-,TGTGCCAGCAGCTTAGATGGGGCCCCCTACAATGAGCAGTTCTTC,CASSLDGAPYNEQFF
TRBV5-1,TRBJ2-7,-,TRBD2,TGCGCCAGCAGCTTGGATCCAGCGGGGGACTCCTACGAGCAGTACTTC,CASSLDPAGDSYEQYF
TRBV4-3,TRBJ2-1,-,TRBD2,TGCGCCAGCAGCCAGGGACTAGCGTTACATGAGCAGTTCTTC,CASSQGLALHEQFF
TRBV9,TRBJ1-6,-,TRBD1,TGTGCCAGCAGCGTCGGGACAGGATCGAATTCACCCCTCCACTTT,CASSVGTGSNSPLHF
TRBV10-2,TRBJ1-5,few,-,TGCGCCAGCAGGCCAGGGATGAGCAATCAGCCCCAGCATTTT,CASRPGMSNQPQHF
TRBV3-1/TRBV3-2,TRBJ2-6,-,TRBD1,TGTGCCAGCAGCCAAGATTACGGGAAACAGGGGGGATACTCTGGGGCCAACGTCCTGACTTTC,CASSQDYGKQGGYSGANVLTF
TRBV7-9,TRBJ1-1,few,-,TGTGCCAGCAGCTCACTTAAGAACACTGAAGCTTTCTTT,CASSSLKNTEAFF
TRBV13,TRBJ1-2,-,-,TGTGCCAGCAGCGCCGACGACAGTGATTATGGCTACACCTTC,CASSADDSDYGYTF